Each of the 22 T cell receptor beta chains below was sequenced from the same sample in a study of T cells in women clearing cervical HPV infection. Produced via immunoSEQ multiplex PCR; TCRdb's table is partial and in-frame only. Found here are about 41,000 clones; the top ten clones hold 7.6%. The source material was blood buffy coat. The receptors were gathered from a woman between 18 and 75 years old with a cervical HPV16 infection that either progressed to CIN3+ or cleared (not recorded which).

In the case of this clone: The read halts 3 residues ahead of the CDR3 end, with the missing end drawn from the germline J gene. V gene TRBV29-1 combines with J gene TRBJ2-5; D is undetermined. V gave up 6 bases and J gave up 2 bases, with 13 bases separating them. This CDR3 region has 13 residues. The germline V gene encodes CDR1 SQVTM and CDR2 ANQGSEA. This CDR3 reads CSVRVGLQETQYF. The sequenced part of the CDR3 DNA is TGCAGCGTCCGGGTTGGGTTACAAGAGACC. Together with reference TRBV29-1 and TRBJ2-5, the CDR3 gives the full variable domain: SAVISQKPSRDICQRGTSLTIQCQVDSQVTMMFWYRQQPGQSLTLIATANQGSEATYESGFVIDKFPISRPNLTFSTLTVSNMSPEDSSIYLCSVRVGLQETQYFGPGTRLLVL.

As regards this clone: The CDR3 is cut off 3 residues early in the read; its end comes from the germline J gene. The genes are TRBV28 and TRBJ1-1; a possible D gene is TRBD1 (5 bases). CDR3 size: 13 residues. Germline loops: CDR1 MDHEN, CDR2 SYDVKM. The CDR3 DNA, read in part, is TGTGCCAGCAGTTCCACGCAGGGACTAAGC. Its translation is CASSSTQGLS. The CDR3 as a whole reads CASSSTQGLSAFF.

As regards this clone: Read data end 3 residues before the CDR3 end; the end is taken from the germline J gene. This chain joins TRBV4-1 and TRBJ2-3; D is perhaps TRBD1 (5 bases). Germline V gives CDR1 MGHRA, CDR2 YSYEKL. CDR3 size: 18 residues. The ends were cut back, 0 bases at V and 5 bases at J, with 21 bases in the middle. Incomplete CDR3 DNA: TGCGCCAGCAGCCAAGAGAGGCCACTACCCCCTAGGGGAGATACG. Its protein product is CASSQERPLPPRGDT. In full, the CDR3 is CASSQERPLPPRGDTQYF.

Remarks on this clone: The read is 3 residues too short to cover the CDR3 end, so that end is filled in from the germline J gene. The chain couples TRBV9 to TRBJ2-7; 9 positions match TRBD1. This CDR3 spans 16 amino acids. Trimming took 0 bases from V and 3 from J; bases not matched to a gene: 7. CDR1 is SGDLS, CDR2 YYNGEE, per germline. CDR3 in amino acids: CASSVDETGGFYEQYF. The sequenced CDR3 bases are TGTGCCAGCAGCGTAGACGAGACAGGGGGTTTCTACGAG.

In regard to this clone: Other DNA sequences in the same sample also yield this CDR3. CDR3 DNA (partial): TGCAGCGCTAGCGGCAGCTCCTACAATGAG. This gives the protein CSASGSSYNE. The whole CDR3 sequence is CSASGSSYNEQFF. The chain recombines TRBV29-1 with TRBJ2-1, with 7 bases matching TRBD2. The DNA ends 3 residues before the CDR3 does, and the rest of the CDR3 is filled in from the germline J gene. The CDR3 sequence is 13 residues long. Trimming took 7 bases from V and 0 from J; bases not matched to a gene: 3. Per germline, CDR1 SQVTM and CDR2 ANQGSEA.

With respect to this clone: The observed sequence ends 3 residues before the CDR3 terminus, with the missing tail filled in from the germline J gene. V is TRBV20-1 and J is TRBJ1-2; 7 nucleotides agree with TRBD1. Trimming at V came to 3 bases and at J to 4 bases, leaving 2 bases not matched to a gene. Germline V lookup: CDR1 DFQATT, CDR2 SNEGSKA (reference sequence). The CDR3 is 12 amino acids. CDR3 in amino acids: CSARTGSYGYTF. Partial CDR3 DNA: TGCAGTGCTAGGACAGGGTCCTATGGC.

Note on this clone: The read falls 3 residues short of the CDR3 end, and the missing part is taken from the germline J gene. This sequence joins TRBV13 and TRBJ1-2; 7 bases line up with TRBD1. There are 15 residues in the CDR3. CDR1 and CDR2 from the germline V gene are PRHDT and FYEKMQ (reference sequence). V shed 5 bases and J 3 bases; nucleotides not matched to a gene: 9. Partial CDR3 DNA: TGTGCCAGCAGCCCTGACAGGGAGGATTACTATGGC. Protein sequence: CASSPDREDYYG. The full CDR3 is CASSPDREDYYGYTF.

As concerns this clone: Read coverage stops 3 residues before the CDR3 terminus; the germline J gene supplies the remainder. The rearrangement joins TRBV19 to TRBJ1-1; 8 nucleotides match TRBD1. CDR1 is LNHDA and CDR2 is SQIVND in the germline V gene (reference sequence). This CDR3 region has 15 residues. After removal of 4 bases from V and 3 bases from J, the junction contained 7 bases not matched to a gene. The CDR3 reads CASSKGTGTDTEAFF. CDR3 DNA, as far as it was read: TGTGCCAGTAGTAAGGGGACAGGTACTGACACTGAA.

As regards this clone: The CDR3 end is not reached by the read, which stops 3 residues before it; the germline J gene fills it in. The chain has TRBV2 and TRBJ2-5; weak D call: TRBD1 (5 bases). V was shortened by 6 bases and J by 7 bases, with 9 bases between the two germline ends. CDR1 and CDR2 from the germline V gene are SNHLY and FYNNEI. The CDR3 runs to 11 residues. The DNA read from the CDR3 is TGTGCCAGCAGAGGGGCACTGACC. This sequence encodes CASRGALT. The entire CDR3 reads CASRGALTQYF.

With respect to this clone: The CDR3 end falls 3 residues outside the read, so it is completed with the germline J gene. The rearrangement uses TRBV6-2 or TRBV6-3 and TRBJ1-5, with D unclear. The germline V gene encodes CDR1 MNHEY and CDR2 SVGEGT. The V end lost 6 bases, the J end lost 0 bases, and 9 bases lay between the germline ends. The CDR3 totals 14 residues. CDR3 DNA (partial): TGTGCCAGCAGACGACATAATAGCAATCAGCCC. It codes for CASRRHNSNQP. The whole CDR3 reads CASRRHNSNQPQHF.

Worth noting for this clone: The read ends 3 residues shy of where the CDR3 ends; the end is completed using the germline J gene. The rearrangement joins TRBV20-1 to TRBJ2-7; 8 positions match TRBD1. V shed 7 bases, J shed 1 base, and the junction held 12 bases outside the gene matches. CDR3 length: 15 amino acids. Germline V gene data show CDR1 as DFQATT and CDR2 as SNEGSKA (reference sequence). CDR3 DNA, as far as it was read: TGCAGTGGGGACACGGACAGGGACGGGTCCTACGAG. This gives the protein CSGDTDRDGSYE. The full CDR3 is CSGDTDRDGSYEQYF.

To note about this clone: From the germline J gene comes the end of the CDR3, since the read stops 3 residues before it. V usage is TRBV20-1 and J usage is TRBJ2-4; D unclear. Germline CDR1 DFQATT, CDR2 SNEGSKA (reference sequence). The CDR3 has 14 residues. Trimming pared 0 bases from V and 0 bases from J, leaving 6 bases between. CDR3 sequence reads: CSARDSSAKNIQYF. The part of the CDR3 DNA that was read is TGCAGTGCTAGAGACAGTTCAGCCAAAAACATT.

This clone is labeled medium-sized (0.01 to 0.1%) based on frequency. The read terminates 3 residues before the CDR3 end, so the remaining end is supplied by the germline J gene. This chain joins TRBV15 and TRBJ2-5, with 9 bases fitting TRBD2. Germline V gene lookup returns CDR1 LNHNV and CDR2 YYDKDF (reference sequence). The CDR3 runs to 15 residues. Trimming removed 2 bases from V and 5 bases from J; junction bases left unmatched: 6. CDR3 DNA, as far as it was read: TGTGCCACCAGCAGAATTAGCGGGAGAGAGGAGACC. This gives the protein CATSRISGREET. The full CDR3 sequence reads CATSRISGREETQYF.

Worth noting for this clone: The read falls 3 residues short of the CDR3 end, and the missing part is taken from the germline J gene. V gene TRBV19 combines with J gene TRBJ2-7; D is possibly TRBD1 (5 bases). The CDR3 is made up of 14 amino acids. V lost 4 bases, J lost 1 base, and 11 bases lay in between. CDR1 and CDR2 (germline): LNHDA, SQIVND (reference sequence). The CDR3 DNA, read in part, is TGTGCCAGTAGTACCCCCCAGGGTTCCTACGAG. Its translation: CASSTPQGSYE. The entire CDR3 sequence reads CASSTPQGSYEQYF.

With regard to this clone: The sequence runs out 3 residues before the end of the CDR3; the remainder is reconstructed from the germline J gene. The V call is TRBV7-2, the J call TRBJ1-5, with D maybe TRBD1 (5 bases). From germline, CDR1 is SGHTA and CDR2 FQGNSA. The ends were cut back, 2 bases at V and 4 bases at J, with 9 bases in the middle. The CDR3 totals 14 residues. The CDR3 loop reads CASSLKSGNQPQHF. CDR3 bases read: TGTGCCAGCAGCTTAAAATCAGGGAATCAGCCC.

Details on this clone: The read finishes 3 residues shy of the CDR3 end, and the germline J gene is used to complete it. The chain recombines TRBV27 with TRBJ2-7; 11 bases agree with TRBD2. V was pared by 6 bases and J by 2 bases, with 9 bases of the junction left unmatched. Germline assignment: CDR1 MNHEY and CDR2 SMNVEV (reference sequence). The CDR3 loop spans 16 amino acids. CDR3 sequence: CASRGTTSGMAYEQYF. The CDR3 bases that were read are TGTGCCAGCAGGGGCACGACTAGCGGGATGGCCTACGAG.

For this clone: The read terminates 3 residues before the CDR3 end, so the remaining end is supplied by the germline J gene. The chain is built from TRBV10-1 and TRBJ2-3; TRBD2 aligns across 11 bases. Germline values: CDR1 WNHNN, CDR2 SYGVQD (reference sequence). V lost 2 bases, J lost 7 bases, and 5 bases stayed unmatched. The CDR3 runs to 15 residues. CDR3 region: CASSERSSGRYTQYF. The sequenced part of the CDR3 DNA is TGCGCCAGCAGTGAGAGGTCTAGCGGGAGGTATACG.

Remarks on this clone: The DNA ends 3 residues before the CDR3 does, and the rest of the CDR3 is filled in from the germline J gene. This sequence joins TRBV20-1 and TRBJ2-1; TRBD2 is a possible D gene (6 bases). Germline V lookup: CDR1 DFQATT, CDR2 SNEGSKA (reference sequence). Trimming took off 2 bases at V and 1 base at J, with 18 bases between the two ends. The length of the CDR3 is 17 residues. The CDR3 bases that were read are TGCAGTGCTAGAAATCCCAAACTAGCAAAATCCTACAATGAG. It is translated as CSARNPKLAKSYNE. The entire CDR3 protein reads CSARNPKLAKSYNEQFF.

This CDR3 reads CASSLSWAETQYF. The CDR3 DNA, read in part, is TGTGCCAGCAGCTTATCTTGGGCAGAGACC. V and J are TRBV11-2 and TRBJ2-5; D gene ambiguous. Read data end 3 residues before the CDR3 end; the end is taken from the germline J gene. Germline CDR1 SGHAT, CDR2 FQNNGV. Deletions cut 2 bases from V and 4 bases from J, with 8 bases between. The CDR3 has 13 residues.

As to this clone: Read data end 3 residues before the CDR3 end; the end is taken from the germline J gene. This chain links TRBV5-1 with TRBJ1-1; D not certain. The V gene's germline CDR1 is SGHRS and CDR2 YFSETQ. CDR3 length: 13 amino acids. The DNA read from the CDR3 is TGCGCCAGCAGCTTGGAGGGCAATGGTGTA. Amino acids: CASSLEGNGV. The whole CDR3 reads CASSLEGNGVAFF.

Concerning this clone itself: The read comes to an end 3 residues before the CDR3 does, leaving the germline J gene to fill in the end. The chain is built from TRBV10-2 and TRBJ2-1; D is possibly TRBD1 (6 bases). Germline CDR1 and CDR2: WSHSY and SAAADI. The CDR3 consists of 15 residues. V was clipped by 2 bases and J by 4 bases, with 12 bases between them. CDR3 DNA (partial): TGCGCCAGCAGTGAGAGCTGGACAGCTTACAATGAG. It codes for CASSESWTAYNE. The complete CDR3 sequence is CASSESWTAYNEQFF.

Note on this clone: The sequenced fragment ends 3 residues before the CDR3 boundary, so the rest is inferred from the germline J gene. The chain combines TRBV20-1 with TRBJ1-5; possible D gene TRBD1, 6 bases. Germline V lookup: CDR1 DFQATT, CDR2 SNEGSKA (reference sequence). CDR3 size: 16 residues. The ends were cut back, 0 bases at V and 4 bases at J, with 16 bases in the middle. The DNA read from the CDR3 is TGCAGTGCTAGAGATCTGGCCAGGGGAACGAATCAGCCC. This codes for CSARDLARGTNQP. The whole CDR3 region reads CSARDLARGTNQPQHF.